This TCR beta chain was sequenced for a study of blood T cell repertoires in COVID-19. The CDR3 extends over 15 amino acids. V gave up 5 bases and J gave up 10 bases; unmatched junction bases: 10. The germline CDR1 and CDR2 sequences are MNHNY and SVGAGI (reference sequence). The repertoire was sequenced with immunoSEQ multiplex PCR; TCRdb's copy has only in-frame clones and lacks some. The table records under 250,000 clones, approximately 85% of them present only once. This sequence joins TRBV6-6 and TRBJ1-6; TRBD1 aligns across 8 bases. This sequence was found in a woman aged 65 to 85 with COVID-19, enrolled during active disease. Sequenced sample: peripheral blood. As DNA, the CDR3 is TGTGCCAGCAGTCCAACAAGACAGGGGATCTCACCCCTCCACTTT. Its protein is CASSPTRQGISPLHF.